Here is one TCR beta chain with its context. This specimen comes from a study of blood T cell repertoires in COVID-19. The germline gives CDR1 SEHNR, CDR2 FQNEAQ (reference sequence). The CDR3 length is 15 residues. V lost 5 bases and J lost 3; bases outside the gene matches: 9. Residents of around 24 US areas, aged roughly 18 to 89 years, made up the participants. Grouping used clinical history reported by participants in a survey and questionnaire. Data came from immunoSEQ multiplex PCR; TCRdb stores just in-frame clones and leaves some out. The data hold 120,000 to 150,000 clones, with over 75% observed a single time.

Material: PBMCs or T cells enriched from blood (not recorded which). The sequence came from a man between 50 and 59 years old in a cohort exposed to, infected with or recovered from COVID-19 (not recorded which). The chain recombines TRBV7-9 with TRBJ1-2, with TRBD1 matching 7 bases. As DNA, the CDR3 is TGTGCCAGCAGCGTGGGACAGCCGGAGGACTATGGCTACACCTTC. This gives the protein CASSVGQPEDYGYTF.